Below are 8 T cell receptor beta chains sequenced from a single sample in a study of CD8 T cells in ankylosing spondylitis. Whole-study findings and limits: There was a TCR beta motif, made of several highly homologous variants, that appeared characteristic of ankylosing spondylitis blood.

Each CDR3 protein is one row after TCRdb ran MiXCR on the 5' RACE reads. The profile covers 100,000 or so distinct CDR3 sequences, with roughly 8.5% appearing a single time and roughly 29% taken by the ten largest. No antigen is known for these receptors. Material for sequencing was blood, either unsorted or a sorted T cell fraction (not recorded which). The receptors derive from a male donor with ankylosing spondylitis.

This clonotype was seen many times. The chain is built from TRBV29-1 and TRBJ2-2, with 8 bases that match TRBD2. V lost 4 bases to trimming and J lost 2 bases; unmatched junction nucleotides: 9. The CDR3 spans 16 residues. In germline, CDR1 is SQVTM, CDR2 ANQGSEA. The chain's CDR3 is CSVGLGLGVNTGELFF. The CDR3 DNA follows: TGCAGCGTTGGCCTGGGACTAGGGGTAAACACCGGGGAGCTGTTTTTT.

V and J are TRBV12-3 or TRBV12-4 and TRBJ2-1; D might be TRBD2 (7 bases). The CDR3 is 13 amino acids. Trimming cost V 7 bases and J 7 bases, with 14 bases left between them. The CDR3 loop reads CASNLGGPNEQFF. The DNA for the CDR3 is TGTGCCAGCAATTTGGGGGGGCCGAATGAGCAGTTCTTC.

In its sample, this clonotype was seen many times. The chain joins TRBV11-3 to TRBJ2-5; no reliable D call. Trimming shortened V by 1 base and J by 9 bases, and 12 bases separated the two germline ends. The CDR3 length is 13 residues. CDR1 and CDR2 from the germline V gene are SGHNT and YENEEA. The CDR3 loop reads CASSLASGRAQYF. The DNA for the CDR3 is TGTGCCAGCAGCTTAGCTTCCGGAAGGGCCCAGTACTTC.

In its sample, this clonotype was seen a few times. The CDR3 coding sequence is TGCAGTGCTAGGATTAGGGGAGAGGCTAATGAAAAACTGTTTTTT. Protein product: CSARIRGEANEKLFF. The V gene is TRBV20-1, the J gene TRBJ1-4; D possibly corresponds to TRBD1 (5 bases). Per the germline V gene, CDR1 is DFQATT and CDR2 is SNEGSKA (reference sequence). Trimming stripped 3 bases from V and 3 bases from J, with 14 bases between. The CDR3 has 15 residues.

In this sample, this clonotype turned up many times. The chain uses TRBV4-1 and TRBJ1-4; the D is unclear. Deletions cut 1 base from V and 3 bases from J, with 9 bases between. The CDR3 runs to 15 residues. Germline CDR1 is MGHRA and CDR2 is YSYEKL. In nucleotides, the CDR3 is TGCGCCAGCAGCCAAGCATTGGCAGCTAATGAAAAACTGTTTTTT. Translating gives CASSQALAANEKLFF.

The table lists this clonotype with many counts. The V call is TRBV10-1, the J call TRBJ2-1; D might be TRBD2 (5 bases). This CDR3 is 15 amino acids long. V lost 5 bases to trimming and J lost 0 bases, with 11 bases between them. The germline V gene has CDR1 WNHNN and CDR2 SYGVQD (reference sequence). CDR3 amino acids: CASSPDLSSYNEQFF. In DNA form, the CDR3 reads TGCGCCAGCAGTCCGGACTTGAGCTCCTACAATGAGCAGTTCTTC.

The gene calls are TRBV9 and TRBJ2-2; D may match TRBD1 or TRBD2 (5 bases each). Trimming left V 4 bases short and J 7 bases short, with 11 bases between. Per germline, CDR1 SGDLS and CDR2 YYNGEE. The CDR3 totals 13 residues. DNA for the CDR3: TGTGCCAGCAGCCCAGAGGGGATCGGGGAGCTGTTTTTT. The encoded protein is CASSPEGIGELFF.

This clonotype showed up many times. V gene TRBV7-9 combines with J gene TRBJ2-7; weak D call: TRBD2 (5 bases). Germline V gene lookup returns CDR1 SEHNR and CDR2 FQNEAQ (reference sequence). The CDR3 is 14 residues long. Trimming removed 5 bases at V and 2 bases at J, with 13 bases between. The DNA for the CDR3 is TGTGCCAGCAGCCTCCCAGGAGCGGCCTACGAGCAGTACTTC. This encodes CASSLPGAAYEQYF.